This passage covers 28 T cell receptor beta chains from one sample sequenced in a study of blood T cell repertoires in COVID-19. The assay was immunoSEQ multiplex PCR, and TCRdb's table has in-frame clones only and misses some. The table records under 250,000 clones, about 90% of them present only once. The material sequenced was peripheral blood. These receptors all come from a man aged 30 to 39 with COVID-19, enrolled during active disease.

The chain uses TRBV24-1 and TRBJ1-5; TRBD1 is a possible D gene (5 bases). Trimming pared 4 bases from V and 2 bases from J, leaving 11 bases between. The CDR3 totals 15 residues. Looked up from germline, CDR1 is KGHDR and CDR2 is SFDVKD. CDR3 residues: CATSENRGGNQPQHF. The CDR3, as DNA: TGTGCCACCAGTGAGAATAGGGGTGGCAATCAGCCCCAGCATTTT.

The CDR3 loop is CASSLAVGAHYEQYF. The DNA of the CDR3 is TGTGCCAGCAGCTTAGCCGTAGGGGCTCACTACGAGCAGTACTTC. The genes are TRBV7-9 and TRBJ2-7; possibly TRBD1 for D (5 bases). This CDR3 spans 15 amino acids. Germline V CDR1 and CDR2: SEHNR, FQNEAQ (reference sequence). V lost 0 bases and J 3 bases, leaving 12 bases between the germline ends.

The chain employs TRBV28 and TRBJ2-7, with 7 nucleotides matching TRBD1. The CDR3 sequence is 15 residues long. Unmatched junction bases numbered 10, after V lost 6 bases and J lost 2 bases. The germline V gene has CDR1 MDHEN and CDR2 SYDVKM. Here the CDR3 DNA reads TGTGCCAGCAGCCCGACAGGGCAGCCCACCTACGAGCAGTACTTC. As protein: CASSPTGQPTYEQYF.

The genes are TRBV3-1 (or the pseudogene TRBV3-2) and TRBJ1-4; D may be TRBD1 (5 bases). The CDR3 totals 13 residues. The V gene lost 5 bases and the J gene lost 13 bases, with 17 bases spanning the gap. Germline assignment: CDR1 LGHDT and CDR2 YNNKEL (reference sequence). The CDR3 nucleotides read TGTGCCAGCAGCGAGGAGTGGGGCCCAGGACTGTTTTTT. Translation: CASSEEWGPGLFF.

The rearrangement links TRBV10-3 to TRBJ2-1; D unresolved. The CDR3 sequence is 14 residues long. The germline V gene encodes CDR1 ENHRY and CDR2 SYGVKD. Trimming took off 10 bases at V and 0 bases at J, with 13 bases between the two ends. The CDR3 DNA sequence: TGTGCCACTCTTCGCGAGAGCTCCTACAATGAGCAGTTCTTC. This gives the protein CATLRESSYNEQFF.

CDR3 amino acids: CATSDATSGRALKYQETQYF. The CDR3 DNA is TGTGCCACCAGTGATGCTACTAGCGGGAGGGCCTTGAAGTACCAAGAGACCCAGTACTTC. The J gene is TRBJ2-5, the V gene TRBV24-1; 13 positions match TRBD2. The CDR3 consists of 20 residues. The germline V gene encodes CDR1 KGHDR and CDR2 SFDVKD. Trimming cost V 3 bases and J 0 bases; bases outside gene matches: 12.

DNA of the CDR3: TGTGCCATCAGCAAAGCGGGGGCGGATCAGCCCCAGCATTTT. It specifies CAISKAGADQPQHF. This sequence joins TRBV10-3 and TRBJ1-5, with a weak D call TRBD1 (6 bases). Trimming removed 6 bases at V and 5 bases at J, with 14 bases between. CDR1 is ENHRY, CDR2 SYGVKD, per germline. This CDR3 is built from 14 residues.

V gene TRBV28 combines with J gene TRBJ2-7; the match to TRBD2 covers 9 bases. V gave up 7 bases and J gave up 2 bases; unmatched junction bases: 6. Per germline, CDR1 MDHEN and CDR2 SYDVKM. The CDR3 contains 14 residues. The CDR3 DNA follows: TGTGCCAGCAAAATAGCGGGAGAGACCTACGAGCAGTACTTC. Its protein product is CASKIAGETYEQYF.

The V and J genes are TRBV19 and TRBJ2-7; D is perhaps TRBD2 (5 bases). V dropped 7 bases and J dropped 0 bases, with 13 bases sitting between them. CDR1 is LNHDA, CDR2 SQIVND, per germline (reference sequence). The CDR3 is 14 amino acids. CDR3 loop: CASKASPGSYEQYF. CDR3 bases: TGTGCCAGTAAGGCTAGCCCAGGCTCCTACGAGCAGTACTTC. The variable domain in full, with the rest retrieved from reference TRBV19 and TRBJ2-7, is DGGITQSPKYLFRKEGQNVTLSCEQNLNHDAMYWYRQDPGQGLRLIYYSQIVNDFQKGDIAEGYSVSREKKESFPLTVTSAQKNPTAFYLCASKASPGSYEQYFGPGTRLTVT.

The chain has TRBV5-1 and TRBJ1-1; D uncertain. The V end lost 0 bases, the J end lost 7 bases, and 7 bases lay between the germline ends. The CDR3 contains 12 residues. Germline V CDR1 and CDR2: SGHRS, YFSETQ. CDR3 region: CASSLGRYEAFF. The CDR3 DNA follows: TGCGCCAGCAGCTTGGGGAGGTATGAAGCTTTCTTT.

The genes are TRBV5-1 and TRBJ1-2; 12 bases match TRBD1. The CDR3 is 14 residues long. Germline V gene lookup returns CDR1 SGHRS and CDR2 YFSETQ. The junction had 5 bases not matched to a gene; V was cut back by 3 bases and J by 8 bases. For the CDR3, the DNA is TGCGCCAGCAGCTGGGGGACAGGGGGCGACGGCTACACCTTC. Encoded protein: CASSWGTGGDGYTF. The complete variable domain, with remaining parts taken from reference TRBV5-1 and TRBJ1-2, reads KAGVTQTPRYLIKTRGQQVTLSCSPISGHRSVSWYQQTPGQGLQFLFEYFSETQRNKGNFPGRFSGRQFSNSRSEMNVSTLELGDSALYLCASSWGTGGDGYTFGSGTRLTVV.

Here the CDR3 reads CASSGGQGWDSPLHF. CDR3 DNA: TGTGCCAGCAGCGGAGGACAGGGTTGGGATTCACCCCTCCACTTT. The chain couples TRBV5-4 to TRBJ1-6, with TRBD1 matching over 8 bases. From germline, CDR1 is SGHNT and CDR2 YYREEE (reference sequence). The CDR3 totals 15 residues. The V and J ends lost 4 bases and 8 bases, in that order; junction bases with no gene match: 8.

This chain connects TRBV28 to TRBJ2-1; 7 bases line up with TRBD2. Germline lookup yields CDR1 MDHEN and CDR2 SYDVKM. The length of the CDR3 is 16 residues. The J segment lost 4 bases and the V segment lost 4 bases, leaving 10 bases of the junction unmatched. This CDR3 reads CASSSGGSAVYNEQFF. The CDR3, as DNA: TGTGCCAGCAGTTCCGGCGGGAGCGCAGTTTACAATGAGCAGTTCTTC.

The V call is TRBV7-2, the J call TRBJ2-7, with D tentatively TRBD1 (8 bases). Trimming removed 5 bases at V and 7 bases at J, with 18 bases between. Germline values: CDR1 SGHTA, CDR2 FQGNSA. The CDR3 is 14 residues long. Here the CDR3 DNA reads TGTGCCAGCAGCCTGACCGTACAGGGGGGGGAGCAGTACTTC. Its protein product is CASSLTVQGGEQYF.

The chain links TRBV27 to TRBJ1-2, with TRBD1 matching 7 bases. Germline trimming cut 6 bases from V and 4 bases from J; bases unmatched to any gene: 14. The V gene's germline CDR1 is MNHEY and CDR2 SMNVEV (reference sequence). The CDR3 has 16 amino acids. This CDR3 reads CASSFSEGALSYGYTF. CDR3 in DNA: TGTGCCAGCAGCTTTTCGGAGGGGGCATTGAGCTATGGCTACACCTTC.

The V gene is TRBV27, the J gene TRBJ2-7, with TRBD2 matching over 10 bases. This CDR3 has 15 amino acids. The V gene's germline CDR1 is MNHEY and CDR2 SMNVEV (reference sequence). V gave up 3 bases and J gave up 5 bases; unmatched junction bases: 7. The CDR3 spells CASSFERGGINEQYF. The CDR3 DNA sequence: TGTGCCAGCAGTTTCGAGCGGGGGGGCATAAACGAGCAGTACTTC.

The chain has TRBV5-1 and TRBJ1-1; 8 bases are a match to TRBD1. The length of the CDR3 is 14 residues. Per germline, CDR1 SGHRS and CDR2 YFSETQ. Trimming cost V 4 bases and J 6 bases; bases outside gene matches: 8. CDR3 protein: CASSPTGGLAEAFF. In DNA form, the CDR3 reads TGCGCCAGCAGCCCAACAGGGGGTTTAGCTGAAGCTTTCTTT.

V is TRBV6-6 and J is TRBJ2-7; 9 bases map to TRBD2. Per germline, CDR1 MNHNY and CDR2 SVGAGI (reference sequence). This CDR3 contains 16 residues. V lost 2 bases to trimming and J lost 0 bases; unmatched junction nucleotides: 5. The CDR3 spells CASSYDLAGNSYEQYF. For the CDR3, the DNA is TGTGCCAGCAGTTACGATCTAGCGGGGAACTCCTACGAGCAGTACTTC.

V gene TRBV5-6 combines with J gene TRBJ1-3, with a possible D match to TRBD1 (5 bases). The CDR3 is 15 residues long. Trimming took off 3 bases at V and 0 bases at J, with 10 bases between the two ends. The germline gives CDR1 SGHDT, CDR2 YYEEEE. CDR3: CASSYPGNSGNTIYF. CDR3 sequence (DNA): TGTGCCAGCAGCTACCCAGGGAACTCTGGAAACACCATATATTTT.

The rearrangement links TRBV7-2 to TRBJ2-7, with D possibly being TRBD2 (5 bases). The CDR3 is 14 amino acids. Germline CDR1 reads SGHTA; CDR2 reads FQGNSA. V gave up 0 bases and J gave up 3 bases, with 9 bases separating them. CDR3 coding DNA: TGTGCCAGCAGCTTAGCTTACGGGGTCTACGAGCAGTACTTC. Its protein is CASSLAYGVYEQYF.

The chain carries TRBV28 and TRBJ2-1, with a tentative D call TRBD2 (6 bases). V lost 5 bases and J lost 6, with 17 bases in between. Germline V gene lookup returns CDR1 MDHEN and CDR2 SYDVKM. The CDR3 is made up of 15 amino acids. CDR3 sequence (DNA): TGTGCCAGCAGTCCAGCCGGGACTCAGGCCAATGAGCAGTTCTTC. This translates into CASSPAGTQANEQFF.

The chain has TRBV7-3 and TRBJ2-1, with D possibly TRBD2 on 5 matching bases. The CDR3 has 17 amino acids. The V end lost 4 bases, the J end lost 0 bases, and 16 bases lay between the germline ends. Germline CDR1 SGHTA, CDR2 FQGTGA. CDR3 DNA: TGTGCCAGCAGCTCAGCGGCGGGCAAGAGCTCCTACAATGAGCAGTTCTTC. Translation gives CASSSAAGKSSYNEQFF.

The rearrangement joins TRBV4-1 to TRBJ1-2, with 8 bases identical to TRBD1. This CDR3 comprises 16 residues. The germline V gene has CDR1 MGHRA and CDR2 YSYEKL. V lost 3 bases and J lost 0; bases outside the gene matches: 6. The CDR3 spells CASSQSLGQANYGYTF. CDR3 sequence (DNA): TGCGCCAGCAGCCAGTCGTTGGGACAGGCTAACTATGGCTACACCTTC.

The CDR3 bases are TGTGCCAGCAGGAGGGGGAATGAAAAACTGTTTTTT. This gives the protein CASRRGNEKLFF. The gene calls are TRBV2 and TRBJ1-4, with D possibly matching TRBD1 (6 bases). The CDR3 spans 12 residues. Trimming removed 6 bases at V and 5 bases at J, with 7 bases between. The V gene's germline CDR1 is SNHLY and CDR2 FYNNEI.

The chain recombines TRBV6-2 or TRBV6-3 with TRBJ2-3, with a possible D match to TRBD1 (5 bases). From germline, CDR1 is MNHEY and CDR2 SVGEGT. This CDR3 is 14 amino acids long. V lost 2 bases, J lost 1 base, and 7 bases lay in between. The CDR3 nucleotides read TGTGCCAGCAGTTACATCAGGGGCACAGATACGCAGTATTTT. Protein: CASSYIRGTDTQYF.

The chain combines TRBV2 with TRBJ1-5; D gene ambiguous. Trimming pared 4 bases from V and 4 bases from J, leaving 17 bases between. CDR1 and CDR2 (germline): SNHLY, FYNNEI. This CDR3 has 16 residues. The CDR3 loop is CASSARTGSSNQPQHF. CDR3 nucleotide sequence: TGTGCCAGCAGTGCTCGAACGGGGAGTAGTAATCAGCCCCAGCATTTT. The variable domain in full, completed from reference TRBV2 and TRBJ1-5, reads EPEVTQTPSHQVTQMGQEVILRCVPISNHLYFYWYRQILGQKVEFLVSFYNNEISEKSEIFDDQFSVERPDGSNFTLKIRSTKLEDSAMYFCASSARTGSSNQPQHFGDGTRLSIL.

This chain links TRBV20-1 with TRBJ2-7, with TRBD2 matching over 9 bases. V lost 3 bases, J lost 5 bases, and 8 bases stayed unmatched. The CDR3 is 14 amino acids. CDR1 DFQATT and CDR2 SNEGSKA come from the germline V gene (reference sequence). CDR3 amino acids: CSASKGGRGNEQYF. The CDR3 DNA follows: TGCAGTGCTAGTAAGGGCGGGAGGGGCAACGAGCAGTACTTC.

This clone was detected once. The V gene is TRBV9, the J gene TRBJ2-7; D might be TRBD2 (5 bases). Germline CDR1 reads SGDLS; CDR2 reads YYNGEE. The CDR3 is made up of 14 amino acids. Trimming stripped 3 bases from V and 0 bases from J, with 10 bases between. CDR3 nucleotide sequence: TGTGCCAGCAGCGGGACTTGGACCTCCTACGAGCAGTACTTC. It specifies CASSGTWTSYEQYF.